This entry is about one TCR beta chain. The record originates from a study of T cell repertoires in cytomegalovirus infection. Study details: Both a matching HLA type and CMV infection were indicated by public TCR beta signatures.

TCRdb redid the calling of the reads with MiXCR, one entry per CDR3 protein. The sample includes under 300,000 distinct CDR3 sequences, 15% to 20% of them seen just once. V was cut by 4 bases and J by 2 bases, with 13 bases left in between. Germline V lookup: CDR1 SNHLY, CDR2 FYNNEI. CDR3 length: 15 amino acids. Material: CD8+ T cells from PBMCs. This receptor was obtained from a human donor in good health (CMV status not recorded). Some clones in this sample may be carry-over from other donors' samples. The chain carries TRBV2 and TRBJ2-3; the D gene is possibly TRBD2 (5 bases). For the CDR3, the DNA is TGTGCCAGCAGTGGGGCGGGCGCCTTCACAGATACGCAGTATTTT. This sequence encodes CASSGAGAFTDTQYF.